The 19 T cell receptor beta chains below come from one sample, sequenced in a study of T cell changes during pregnancy in multiple sclerosis. Sequenced by immunoSEQ multiplex PCR; TCRdb stores in-frame clones only, minus some. The sample shows roughly 99,000 clones, about 90% of them seen only once. Material: peripheral blood, obtained after pregnancy. These receptor sequences come from a female donor in good health, enrolled as a control in a pregnancy study.

This chain connects TRBV6-6 to TRBJ1-1; tentatively, D is TRBD1 (5 bases). The CDR3 is 14 amino acids. V was shortened by 2 bases and J by 4 bases, with 11 bases between the two germline ends. CDR1 is MNHNY, CDR2 SVGAGI, per germline (reference sequence). CDR3 residues: CASSYVRGGTEAFF. In DNA, the CDR3 is TGTGCCAGCAGTTACGTCCGGGGGGGCACTGAAGCTTTCTTT.

The chain's CDR3 is CASSERKQGSMNTEAFF. The CDR3 DNA reads TGTGCCAGCAGTGAAAGGAAACAGGGGTCTATGAACACTGAAGCTTTCTTT. This chain joins TRBV25-1 and TRBJ1-1; 7 bases agree with TRBD1. Losses at the gene ends were 2 bases for V and 0 bases for J; bases not matched to a gene: 9. Germline values: CDR1 MGHDK, CDR2 SYGVNS. This CDR3 spans 17 amino acids.

The chain is built from TRBV5-1 and TRBJ2-5; D is perhaps TRBD1 (5 bases). V gave up 5 bases and J gave up 2 bases, with 19 bases separating them. The CDR3 runs 16 residues. Germline V gives CDR1 SGHRS, CDR2 YFSETQ. The chain's CDR3 is CASRAGLGVGQETQYF. As DNA, the CDR3 is TGCGCCAGCAGAGCAGGATTAGGGGTGGGTCAAGAGACCCAGTACTTC.

This chain links TRBV5-1 with TRBJ1-4, with D unresolved. The germline gives CDR1 SGHRS, CDR2 YFSETQ. The CDR3 loop spans 14 amino acids. Trimming pared 4 bases from V and 4 bases from J, leaving 11 bases between. The CDR3: CASSPAILNEKLFF. CDR3 nucleotides: TGCGCCAGCAGCCCCGCGATCCTTAATGAAAAACTGTTTTTT.

This clone appeared a single time. The V gene is TRBV19, the J gene TRBJ2-5; 11 bases are shared with TRBD2. There are 14 residues in the CDR3. J lost 5 bases, V lost 10 bases, and 9 bases had no gene match. The germline gives CDR1 LNHDA, CDR2 SQIVND (reference sequence). The CDR3 bases are TGTGCCACCCGGTTAGCGGGAGGGAGCGAGACCCAGTACTTC. Its translation is CATRLAGGSETQYF.

The rearrangement uses TRBV7-8 and TRBJ2-5, with 7 bases lining up with TRBD2. The J call may be in error: the DNA end matches TRBJ2-7 better. Germline lookup yields CDR1 SGHVS and CDR2 FQNEAQ. The CDR3 covers 15 residues. The CDR3: CASSLSRTSTYEQYF. The DNA of the CDR3 is TGTGCCAGCAGCTTAAGCAGGACTAGTACCTACGAGCAGTACTTC.

This clone was found once. V and J are TRBV10-3 and TRBJ1-1; a weak D match, TRBD1 (6 bases). The CDR3 has 13 amino acids. Per germline, CDR1 ENHRY and CDR2 SYGVKD. V gave up 6 bases and J gave up 2 bases, with 10 bases separating them. In DNA, the CDR3 is TGTGCCATCAGGGGACAAATTAACACTGAAGCTTTCTTT. This codes for CAIRGQINTEAFF.

The gene calls are TRBV7-6 and TRBJ2-7, with D maybe TRBD2 (5 bases). The ends were cut back, 3 bases at V and 2 bases at J, with 11 bases in the middle. Germline V gene sequence: CDR1 SGHVS, CDR2 FNYEAQ. The length of the CDR3 is 14 residues. Written as DNA, the CDR3 is TGTGCCAGCAGCTTCGGAGAGGGAACCTACGAGCAGTACTTC. Its translation is CASSFGEGTYEQYF.

The genes are TRBV7-2 and TRBJ1-6; D ambiguous. Between the trimmed V and J ends, which lost 5 bases and 9 bases, there was a span of 11 bases. CDR1 is SGHTA, CDR2 FQGNSA, per germline. CDR3 length: 13 amino acids. CDR3: CASSLTSGSPLHF. The CDR3 DNA reads TGTGCCAGCAGCCTAACTTCGGGTTCACCCCTCCACTTT.

This clone was observed a handful of times. The chain is built from TRBV6-5 and TRBJ2-3; D may be TRBD2 (5 bases). The V end lost 2 bases, the J end lost 0 bases, and 9 bases lay between the germline ends. This CDR3 is built from 15 residues. CDR1 MNHEY and CDR2 SVGAGI come from the germline V gene. The CDR3 region is CASSYGAASTDTQYF. The DNA of the CDR3 is TGTGCCAGCAGTTACGGAGCGGCTAGCACAGATACGCAGTATTTT.

The rearrangement joins TRBV27 to TRBJ2-7; D not certain. Trimming pared 5 bases from V and 4 bases from J, leaving 15 bases between. The CDR3 length is 14 residues. The germline gives CDR1 MNHEY, CDR2 SMNVEV (reference sequence). CDR3 loop: CASSILERSYEQYF. The CDR3 DNA reads TGTGCCAGCAGTATTCTAGAGAGGAGTTACGAGCAGTACTTC.

The chain joins TRBV6-5 to TRBJ1-2; 7 bases line up with TRBD1. From germline, CDR1 is MNHEY and CDR2 SVGAGI. The V segment lost 5 bases and the J segment 8 bases; nucleotides outside the gene matches: 5. This CDR3 has 12 residues. The CDR3 sequence is CASSRQGWGYTF. The DNA of the CDR3 is TGTGCCAGCAGTCGACAGGGATGGGGCTACACCTTC.

This chain uses TRBV6-5 with TRBJ2-5, with D possibly matching TRBD1 (6 bases). Trimming removed 2 bases from V and 6 bases from J, with 10 bases in between. The CDR3 is 13 residues long. Germline CDR1 MNHEY, CDR2 SVGAGI. The CDR3: CASSYGGAKTQYF. The CDR3 DNA sequence: TGTGCCAGCAGTTACGGGGGCGCCAAGACCCAGTACTTC.

This rearrangement joins TRBV5-1 to TRBJ2-5; 9 positions match TRBD2. CDR1 and CDR2 from the germline V gene are SGHRS and YFSETQ. This CDR3 is built from 14 residues. Trimming cost V 5 bases and J 5 bases; bases outside gene matches: 7. CDR3 DNA sequence: TGCGCCAGCAGAGGCGGGGGGGCCGGTGAGACCCAGTACTTC. This encodes CASRGGGAGETQYF.

This clone showed up just a few times. The chain employs TRBV28 and TRBJ1-1; possible D gene TRBD1, 6 bases. V was cut by 8 bases and J by 0 bases, with 16 bases left in between. The CDR3 covers 15 residues. The germline gives CDR1 MDHEN, CDR2 SYDVKM. DNA for the CDR3: TGTGCCAGCTCGCTCCCCGGGACATTGAACACTGAAGCTTTCTTT. Residues: CASSLPGTLNTEAFF.

The J gene is TRBJ1-5, the V gene TRBV2; 9 nucleotides line up with TRBD1. The V gene end was trimmed by 4 bases and the J gene end by 7 bases; junction bases not matched to a gene: 5. CDR1 is SNHLY, CDR2 FYNNEI, per germline. There are 14 residues in the CDR3. DNA of the CDR3: TGTGCCAGCAGTGTAACAGGGGGCTGGCAGCCCCAGCATTTT. It is translated as CASSVTGGWQPQHF.

V gene TRBV2 combines with J gene TRBJ2-7; a weak D match, TRBD2 (7 bases). Trimming removed 6 bases from V and 2 bases from J, with 17 bases in between. The CDR3 contains 15 residues. The V gene's germline CDR1 is SNHLY and CDR2 FYNNEI. The CDR3 sequence is CASSRNRGAAYEQYF. The CDR3 DNA sequence: TGTGCCAGCAGCCGGAATCGGGGGGCGGCCTACGAGCAGTACTTC.

The V call is TRBV28, the J call TRBJ2-1; 10 bases fit TRBD2. Germline lookup yields CDR1 MDHEN and CDR2 SYDVKM. The CDR3 is 16 residues long. V lost 4 bases, J lost 6 bases, and 9 bases stayed unmatched. This CDR3 is CASSWTLAGGGNEQFF. CDR3 nucleotide sequence: TGTGCCAGCAGTTGGACCTTAGCGGGAGGAGGCAATGAGCAGTTCTTC.

The chain couples TRBV7-8 to TRBJ2-5; 8 bases are shared with TRBD2. V was clipped by 1 base and J by 5 bases; unmatched bases: 3. Germline assignment: CDR1 SGHVS and CDR2 FQNEAQ. This CDR3 is 14 amino acids long. The CDR3 coding sequence is TGTGCCAGCAGCTTAGGGACTAGCCGGGAGACCCAGTACTTC. This translates into CASSLGTSRETQYF.